The entry below gives a single TCR beta chain sequence along with its context. Its antigen is not identified. These data come from a study of cytomegalovirus exposure and HLA in healthy donors. In the study overall: A prior analysis found 95 million to 140 million unique TCR beta sequences from around 180 million T cells.

This CDR3 is 15 amino acids long. V lost 4 bases and J lost 4; bases outside the gene matches: 7. Germline-derived CDR1 and CDR2 are MDHEN and SYDVKM. The PCR made use of 60 Vbeta and 13 Jbeta primers. The protocol was immunoSEQ multiplex PCR, while the TCRdb copy is restricted to in-frame clones and leaves out a portion. Counted here are 100,000 to 150,000 clones, over 70% occurring once; the ten biggest clones make up around 3.6%. Notes on the study in general: When a later analysis was performed, an Asian-associated ancestry cluster reportedly had fewer N-insertions than the roughly 690-donor mean. A missense variant in DCLRE1C was later tied to TCR beta V- and J-gene trimming. When presence/absence was analysed, sequencing depth was taken to be roughly uniform across donors.

This sequence was found in a middle-aged woman in good health and CMV-seronegative. This sequence joins TRBV28 and TRBJ1-5; 7 positions agree with TRBD1. The sequenced sample was PBMCs. The CDR3 DNA reads as TGTGCCAGCAGTTCCGGGACAGCTCTAAATCAGCCCCAGCATTTT. This sequence encodes CASSSGTALNQPQHF.